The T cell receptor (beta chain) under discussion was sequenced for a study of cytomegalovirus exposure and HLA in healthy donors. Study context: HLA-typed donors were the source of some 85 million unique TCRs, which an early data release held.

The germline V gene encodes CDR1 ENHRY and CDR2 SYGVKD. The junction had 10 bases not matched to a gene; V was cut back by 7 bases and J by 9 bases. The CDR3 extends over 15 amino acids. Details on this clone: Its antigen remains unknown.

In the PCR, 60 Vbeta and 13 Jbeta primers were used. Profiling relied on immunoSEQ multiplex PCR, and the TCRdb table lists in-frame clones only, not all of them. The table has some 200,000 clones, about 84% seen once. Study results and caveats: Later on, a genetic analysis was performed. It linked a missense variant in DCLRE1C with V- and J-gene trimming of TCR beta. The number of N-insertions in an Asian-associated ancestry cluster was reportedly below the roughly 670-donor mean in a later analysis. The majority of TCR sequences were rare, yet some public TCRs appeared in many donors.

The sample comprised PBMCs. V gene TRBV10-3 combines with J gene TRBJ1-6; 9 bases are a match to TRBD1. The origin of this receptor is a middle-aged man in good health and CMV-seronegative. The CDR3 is CAITQSGTGSSPLHF. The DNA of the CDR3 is TGTGCCATCACTCAATCCGGGACAGGGAGTTCACCCCTCCACTTT.